The 32 T cell receptor beta chains in this list originate from one sample, sequenced in a study of lymphopenia after photon versus proton radiotherapy. TCRdb's table, derived via immunoSEQ multiplex PCR, lists solely in-frame clones and lacks some. The data hold 42,000 or so clones, with about 83% observed a single time. The sequencing here drew on peripheral blood, taken from a patient treated with proton-based radiotherapy. The receptor source for this set is a woman aged 70-85 years with pancreatic cancer.

This clone has just a few counts. V is TRBV18 and J is TRBJ2-3; a possible D gene is TRBD1 (6 bases). Germline V gene lookup returns CDR1 KGHSH and CDR2 LQKENI. V was cut by 5 bases and J by 2 bases, with 17 bases left in between. This CDR3 spans 16 amino acids. The CDR3 nucleotides read TGTGCCAGCTCAGACCGGGACACGATCGTCACAGATACGCAGTATTTT. Residues: CASSDRDTIVTDTQYF.

The chain combines TRBV6-5 with TRBJ1-6; perhaps TRBD1 as D (5 bases). V was trimmed by 0 bases and J by 10 bases, leaving 10 bases between them. CDR1 and CDR2 from the germline V gene are MNHEY and SVGAGI. The CDR3 consists of 14 residues. The CDR3: CASSYSGQKSPLHF. The CDR3 coding sequence is TGTGCCAGCAGTTACTCAGGACAAAAATCACCCCTCCACTTT.

The V call is TRBV7-8, the J call TRBJ2-1; a weak D match, TRBD1 (5 bases). From germline, CDR1 is SGHVS and CDR2 FQNEAQ. V was shortened by 3 bases and J by 4 bases, with 13 bases between the two germline ends. CDR3 length equals 15 residues. CDR3 in DNA: TGTGCCAGCAGCTTTCAGGGCATTATATACAATGAGCAGTTCTTC. This gives the protein CASSFQGIIYNEQFF. The full variable domain, with the rest looked up from reference TRBV7-8 and TRBJ2-1, is GAGVSQSPRYKVAKRGQDVALRCDPISGHVSLFWYQQALGQGPEFLTYFQNEAQLDKSGLPSDRFFAERPEGSVSTLKIQRTQQEDSAVYLCASSFQGIIYNEQFFGPGTRLTVL.

The V and J genes are TRBV27 and TRBJ2-7; D not certain. Deletions cut 3 bases from V and 2 bases from J, with 14 bases between. Germline V gene sequence: CDR1 MNHEY, CDR2 SMNVEV (reference sequence). This CDR3 has 15 amino acids. Here the CDR3 reads CASSFSRTGAYEQYF. DNA of the CDR3: TGTGCCAGCAGTTTCTCCCGGACCGGCGCCTACGAGCAGTACTTC.

This chain joins TRBV5-1 and TRBJ2-3; 9 bases are shared with TRBD1. CDR1 and CDR2 from the germline V gene are SGHRS and YFSETQ. The CDR3 loop spans 14 amino acids. The V and J ends lost 4 bases and 4 bases, in that order; junction bases with no gene match: 4. CDR3: CASSPRQGADTQYF. As DNA, the CDR3 is TGCGCCAGCAGCCCACGACAGGGGGCAGATACGCAGTATTTT.

The chain joins TRBV5-6 to TRBJ2-7, with 11 bases aligning to TRBD2. This CDR3 is 19 amino acids long. V dropped 4 bases and J dropped 2; count of bases not matched to a gene: 17. Germline V gene data show CDR1 as SGHDT and CDR2 as YYEEEE. CDR3 amino acids: CASSLTGTSGPGVTYEQYF. The CDR3 coding sequence is TGTGCCAGCAGCCTTACCGGGACTAGCGGCCCAGGAGTCACCTACGAGCAGTACTTC.

The chain combines TRBV4-2 with TRBJ2-5, with 10 bases matching TRBD2. The CDR3 has 17 residues. Looked up from germline, CDR1 is LGHNA and CDR2 is YNFKEQ. The trim removed 3 bases at V and 4 bases at J, leaving 11 bases unmatched. In DNA form, the CDR3 reads TGTGCCAGCAGCCAGGGCCTAGCGGGAGTACGAGTAGAGACCCAGTACTTC. Encoded protein: CASSQGLAGVRVETQYF.

This rearrangement joins TRBV6-5 to TRBJ1-5; unclear D gene. Germline CDR1 MNHEY, CDR2 SVGAGI. This CDR3 contains 13 residues. Trimming shortened V by 5 bases and J by 1 base, and 6 bases separated the two germline ends. CDR3 residues: CASSRDSNQPQHF. The DNA of the CDR3 is TGTGCCAGCAGTCGCGACAGCAATCAGCCCCAGCATTTT.

The genes are TRBV2 and TRBJ2-2; D unresolved. CDR1 is SNHLY and CDR2 is FYNNEI in the germline V gene. This CDR3 is 10 amino acids long. Trimming stripped 8 bases from V and 4 bases from J, with 2 bases between. The CDR3 loop is CASGTGELFF. DNA of the CDR3: TGTGCCAGCGGCACCGGGGAGCTGTTTTTT. Using reference TRBV2 and TRBJ2-2 for the parts outside the CDR3, the full variable domain is EPEVTQTPSHQVTQMGQEVILRCVPISNHLYFYWYRQILGQKVEFLVSFYNNEISEKSEIFDDQFSVERPDGSNFTLKIRSTKLEDSAMYFCASGTGELFFGEGSRLTVL.

The chain recombines TRBV7-9 with TRBJ2-7; D gene ambiguous. V was trimmed by 1 base and J by 5 bases, leaving 15 bases between them. The CDR3 totals 15 residues. Per the germline V gene, CDR1 is SEHNR and CDR2 is FQNEAQ (reference sequence). As DNA, the CDR3 is TGTGCCAGCAGCTTAGTACTCGGGTCCCCGAACGAGCAGTACTTC. It codes for CASSLVLGSPNEQYF.

The genes are TRBV7-2 and TRBJ2-3, with D unresolved. Germline CDR1 reads SGHTA; CDR2 reads FQGNSA. Trimming pared 4 bases from V and 1 base from J, leaving 3 bases between. The CDR3 contains 12 residues. DNA for the CDR3: TGTGCCAGCAGCTACCGCACAGATACGCAGTATTTT. This gives the protein CASSYRTDTQYF. Variable domain in full (rest from reference TRBV7-2 and TRBJ2-3): GAGVSQSPSNKVTEKGKDVELRCDPISGHTALYWYRQSLGQGLEFLIYFQGNSAPDKSGLPSDRFSAERTGGSVSTLTIQRTQQEDSAVYLCASSYRTDTQYFGPGTRLTVL.

This clone was counted between two and nine times. The chain has TRBV6-6 and TRBJ1-5; TRBD1 aligns across 8 bases. The CDR3 is 16 amino acids. In germline, CDR1 is MNHNY, CDR2 SVGAGI (reference sequence). Germline trimming cut 6 bases from V and 6 bases from J; bases unmatched to any gene: 13. The CDR3 loop reads CASSKYSGQGAQPQHF. The CDR3 DNA reads TGTGCCAGCAGCAAATACTCCGGACAGGGTGCTCAGCCCCAGCATTTT.

The J gene is TRBJ1-1, the V gene TRBV25-1, with D possibly TRBD1 on 6 matching bases. The germline V gene encodes CDR1 MGHDK and CDR2 SYGVNS. The CDR3 has 14 amino acids. V lost 4 bases, J lost 4 bases, and 13 bases lay in between. CDR3 bases: TGTGCCAGCAGTGTACAGGGCCGGGGCACTGAAGCTTTCTTT. Amino acid sequence: CASSVQGRGTEAFF.

V and J are TRBV7-2 and TRBJ2-5; D uncertain. CDR3 size: 15 residues. With 1 base removed from V and 2 bases from J, the gap between germline ends came to 11 bases. CDR1 SGHTA and CDR2 FQGNSA come from the germline V gene. The CDR3 sequence is CASSLGLPSQETQYF. The CDR3 DNA is TGTGCCAGCAGCTTAGGGCTCCCTAGTCAAGAGACCCAGTACTTC. The complete variable domain, with remaining parts taken from reference TRBV7-2 and TRBJ2-5, reads GAGVSQSPSNKVTEKGKDVELRCDPISGHTALYWYRQSLGQGLEFLIYFQGNSAPDKSGLPSDRFSAERTGGSVSTLTIQRTQQEDSAVYLCASSLGLPSQETQYFGPGTRLLVL.

This clone was counted only a few times. This chain connects TRBV11-3 to TRBJ2-3; D remains ambiguous. CDR1 and CDR2 from the germline V gene are SGHNT and YENEEA. The germline V and J ends were trimmed by 5 bases and 6 bases, with 24 bases remaining between them. This CDR3 spans 17 amino acids. This CDR3 reads CASSPRVDQPLHDTQYF. The CDR3 DNA follows: TGTGCCAGCAGCCCCCGCGTGGACCAACCACTCCATGATACGCAGTATTTT.

The V gene is TRBV12-5, the J gene TRBJ1-1; D unresolved. CDR3 length equals 16 residues. Trimming cost V 6 bases and J 6 bases, with 23 bases left between them. CDR1 and CDR2 (germline): LGHNT, FRNRAP. As DNA, the CDR3 is TGTGCTAGTGGCCGCTCCATCCCGACGAGGTTTGCTGAAGCTTTCTTT. Amino acid sequence: CASGRSIPTRFAEAFF.

The rearrangement links TRBV19 to TRBJ2-7, with 12 bases identical to TRBD2. Germline assignment: CDR1 LNHDA and CDR2 SQIVND (reference sequence). J gave up 9 bases and V 0 bases, and 9 bases lay outside the gene matches. This CDR3 is built from 16 residues. CDR3 protein: CASSIEWTSGASGQYF. The CDR3 DNA is TGTGCCAGTAGTATAGAATGGACTAGCGGGGCGAGCGGGCAGTACTTC. Filled out from reference TRBV19 and TRBJ2-7, the complete variable domain reads DGGITQSPKYLFRKEGQNVTLSCEQNLNHDAMYWYRQDPGQGLRLIYYSQIVNDFQKGDIAEGYSVSREKKESFPLTVTSAQKNPTAFYLCASSIEWTSGASGQYFGPGTRLTVT.

This sequence joins TRBV2 and TRBJ1-1, with TRBD1 as a possible D gene (6 bases). The V and J ends lost 4 bases and 4 bases respectively, with 16 bases between them. The CDR3 has 15 amino acids. From germline, CDR1 is SNHLY and CDR2 FYNNEI. The CDR3 DNA reads as TGTGCCAGCAGTGCGAACAGGGCCTGGGCCACTGAAGCTTTCTTT. Translation gives CASSANRAWATEAFF.

This sequence joins TRBV7-3 and TRBJ2-1; TRBD2 matches 8 bases. Looked up from germline, CDR1 is SGHTA and CDR2 is FQGTGA. The CDR3 length is 15 residues. Unmatched junction bases numbered 8, after V lost 4 bases and J lost 6 bases. DNA for the CDR3: TGTGCCAGCAGCTATCCGGGAGGGACCCTCAATGAGCAGTTCTTC. This gives the protein CASSYPGGTLNEQFF.

J is TRBJ2-1 and V is TRBV18; the D gene is possibly TRBD1 (5 bases). Germline V gene lookup returns CDR1 KGHSH and CDR2 LQKENI. The CDR3 has 14 amino acids. Trimming pared 1 base from V and 7 bases from J, leaving 11 bases between. CDR3: CASSPLAGINEQFF. The CDR3 DNA reads as TGTGCCAGCTCACCACTGGCAGGGATAAATGAGCAGTTCTTC.

The rearrangement joins TRBV28 to TRBJ1-2, with 9 nucleotides matching TRBD1. The CDR3 loop spans 16 amino acids. V was clipped by 6 bases and J by 4 bases; unmatched bases: 12. Germline loops: CDR1 MDHEN, CDR2 SYDVKM. The CDR3 coding sequence is TGTGCCAGCAGCCCCCCAAACAGGGGGCGCGGCTATGGCTACACCTTC. Translating it yields CASSPPNRGRGYGYTF.

The CDR3 sequence is CASSPLAGEGTQYF. CDR3 nucleotides: TGTGCCAGCAGCCCACTAGCGGGAGAAGGGACCCAGTACTTC. This chain uses TRBV7-2 with TRBJ2-5; 11 bases agree with TRBD2. V shed 5 bases and J 7 bases; nucleotides not matched to a gene: 6. This CDR3 has 14 amino acids. Germline assignment: CDR1 SGHTA and CDR2 FQGNSA. Full variable domain (missing parts from reference TRBV7-2 and TRBJ2-5): GAGVSQSPSNKVTEKGKDVELRCDPISGHTALYWYRQSLGQGLEFLIYFQGNSAPDKSGLPSDRFSAERTGGSVSTLTIQRTQQEDSAVYLCASSPLAGEGTQYFGPGTRLLVL.

The sample holds a few counts of this clone. The chain has TRBV4-1 and TRBJ2-5, with 8 bases that match TRBD2. Germline V gives CDR1 MGHRA, CDR2 YSYEKL. The CDR3 runs 15 residues. V shed 2 bases and J 5 bases; nucleotides not matched to a gene: 7. The CDR3 nucleotides read TGCGCCAGCAGCCAACTCGGACTAGCAGGGGAGACCCAGTACTTC. This sequence encodes CASSQLGLAGETQYF.

The chain carries TRBV30 and TRBJ2-3; 8 bases are shared with TRBD2. Germline-derived CDR1 and CDR2 are GTSNPN and SVGIG (reference sequence). CDR3 length equals 13 residues. The V and J ends lost 4 bases and 0 bases, in that order; junction bases with no gene match: 0. In DNA form, the CDR3 reads TGTGCCTGGACTAGCGGGAGCACAGATACGCAGTATTTT. Translation gives CAWTSGSTDTQYF.

This clone was found once. The rearrangement links TRBV29-1 to TRBJ1-5; TRBD1 matches at 10 bases. Unmatched junction bases numbered 3, after V lost 6 bases and J lost 4 bases. Looked up from germline, CDR1 is SQVTM and CDR2 is ANQGSEA. This CDR3 contains 13 residues. In DNA form, the CDR3 reads TGCAGCGTCTGGGACAGGGGTAATCAGCCCCAGCATTTT. Translation: CSVWDRGNQPQHF. Full variable domain (missing parts from reference TRBV29-1 and TRBJ1-5): SAVISQKPSRDICQRGTSLTIQCQVDSQVTMMFWYRQQPGQSLTLIATANQGSEATYESGFVIDKFPISRPNLTFSTLTVSNMSPEDSSIYLCSVWDRGNQPQHFGDGTRLSIL.

The chain is built from TRBV11-2 and TRBJ2-1; TRBD2 matches at 8 bases. The V gene's germline CDR1 is SGHAT and CDR2 FQNNGV. The CDR3 sequence is 16 residues long. J was trimmed by 5 bases and V by 5 bases; bases with no gene match: 11. CDR3 nucleotides: TGTGCCAGCAGCGCGAAACTGGGAGCGGGGGACAATGAGCAGTTCTTC. This codes for CASSAKLGAGDNEQFF.

The V gene is TRBV5-1, the J gene TRBJ2-1; TRBD2 agrees at 7 bases. The CDR3 is 16 amino acids. V lost 7 bases, J lost 7 bases, and 17 bases stayed unmatched. CDR1 is SGHRS and CDR2 is YFSETQ in the germline V gene. In nucleotides, the CDR3 is TGCGCCAGCTCCCAGGCCCTGGGAGGGGCAGAAAATGAGCAGTTCTTC. As protein: CASSQALGGAENEQFF.

This sequence joins TRBV5-1 and TRBJ2-3; 10 nucleotides align to TRBD2. Germline V lookup: CDR1 SGHRS, CDR2 YFSETQ. Germline trimming cut 4 bases from V and 1 base from J; bases unmatched to any gene: 6. There are 16 residues in the CDR3. The CDR3 nucleotides are TGCGCCAGCAGCAGGGAGCTAGCGGGAGGCACAGATACGCAGTATTTT. This codes for CASSRELAGGTDTQYF.

The rearrangement uses TRBV4-3 and TRBJ1-6; D call uncertain. The germline V gene has CDR1 LGHNA and CDR2 YSLEER. The germline V and J ends were trimmed by 0 bases and 8 bases, with 5 bases remaining between them. The CDR3 contains 13 residues. Here the CDR3 DNA reads TGCGCCAGCAGCCAAGATCGTCATTCACCCCTCCACTTT. It yields the protein CASSQDRHSPLHF.

The chain links TRBV28 to TRBJ2-1, with 7 positions matching TRBD2. This CDR3 has 15 residues. The germline V gene encodes CDR1 MDHEN and CDR2 SYDVKM. The J segment lost 4 bases and the V segment lost 1 base, leaving 4 bases of the junction unmatched. DNA for the CDR3: TGTGCCAGCAGTTTATTGGCGGGAGTGTACAATGAGCAGTTCTTC. It specifies CASSLLAGVYNEQFF.

This chain joins TRBV9 and TRBJ1-1; D is uncertain. Germline values: CDR1 SGDLS, CDR2 YYNGEE. This CDR3 spans 14 amino acids. V lost 0 bases, J lost 8 bases, and 14 bases lay in between. This CDR3 reads CASSVGSMVGEAFF. The CDR3 DNA is TGTGCCAGCAGCGTAGGCTCGATGGTCGGGGAAGCTTTCTTT. Drawing the rest from reference TRBV9 and TRBJ1-1, the complete variable domain is DSGVTQTPKHLITATGQRVTLRCSPRSGDLSVYWYQQSLDQGLQFLIQYYNGEERAKGNILERFSAQQFPDLHSELNLSSLELGDSALYFCASSVGSMVGEAFFGQGTRLTVV.

The rearrangement links TRBV28 to TRBJ2-5; D is perhaps TRBD1 or TRBD2 (5 bases each). Trimming pared 6 bases from V and 1 base from J, leaving 21 bases between. The V gene's germline CDR1 is MDHEN and CDR2 SYDVKM. The CDR3 is 17 residues long. CDR3: CASSHNMGRAGQETQYF. CDR3 in DNA: TGTGCCAGCAGCCACAACATGGGGCGGGCGGGCCAAGAGACCCAGTACTTC.